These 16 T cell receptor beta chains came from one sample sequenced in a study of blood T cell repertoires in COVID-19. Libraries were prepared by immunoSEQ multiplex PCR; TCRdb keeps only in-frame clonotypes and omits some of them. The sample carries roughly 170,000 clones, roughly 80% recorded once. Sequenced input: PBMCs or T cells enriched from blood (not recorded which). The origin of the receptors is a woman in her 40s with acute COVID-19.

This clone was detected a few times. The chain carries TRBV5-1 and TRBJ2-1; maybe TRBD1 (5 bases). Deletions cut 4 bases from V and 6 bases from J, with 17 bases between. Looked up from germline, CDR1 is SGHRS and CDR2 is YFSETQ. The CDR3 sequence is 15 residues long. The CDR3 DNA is TGCGCCAGCAGCCTGCAAGGGGCAGGTTTCAATGAGCAGTTCTTC. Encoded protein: CASSLQGAGFNEQFF.

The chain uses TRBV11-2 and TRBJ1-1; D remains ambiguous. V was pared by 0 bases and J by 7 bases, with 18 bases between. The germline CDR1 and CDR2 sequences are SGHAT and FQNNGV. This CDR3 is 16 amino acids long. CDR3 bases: TGTGCCAGCAGCTTAGATTGGGGAGGGTCACTGCATGAAGCTTTCTTT. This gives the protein CASSLDWGGSLHEAFF.

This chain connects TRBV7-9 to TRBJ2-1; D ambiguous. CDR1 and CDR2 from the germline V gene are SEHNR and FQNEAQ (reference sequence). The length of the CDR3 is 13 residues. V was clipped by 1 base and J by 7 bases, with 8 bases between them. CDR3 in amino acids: CASSLDLNNEQFF. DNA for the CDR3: TGTGCCAGCAGCTTAGATCTTAATAATGAGCAGTTCTTC.

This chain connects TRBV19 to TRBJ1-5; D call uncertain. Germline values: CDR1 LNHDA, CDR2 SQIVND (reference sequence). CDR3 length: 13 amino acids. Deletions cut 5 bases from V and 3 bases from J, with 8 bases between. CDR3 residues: CASSLQLNQPQHF. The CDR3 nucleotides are TGTGCCAGTAGTTTACAGCTCAATCAGCCCCAGCATTTT.

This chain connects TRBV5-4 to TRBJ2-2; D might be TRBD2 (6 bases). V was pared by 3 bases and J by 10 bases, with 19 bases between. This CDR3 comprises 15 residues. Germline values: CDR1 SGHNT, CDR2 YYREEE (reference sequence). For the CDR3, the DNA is TGTGCCAGCAGCTCATCGGGACTTCTCAGGCCGGAGCTGTTTTTT. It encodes CASSSSGLLRPELFF.

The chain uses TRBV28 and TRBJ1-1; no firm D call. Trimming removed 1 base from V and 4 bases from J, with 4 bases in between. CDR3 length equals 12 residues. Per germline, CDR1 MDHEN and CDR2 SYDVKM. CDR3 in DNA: TGTGCCAGCAGTTTATTGGCCACTGAAGCTTTCTTT. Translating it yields CASSLLATEAFF.

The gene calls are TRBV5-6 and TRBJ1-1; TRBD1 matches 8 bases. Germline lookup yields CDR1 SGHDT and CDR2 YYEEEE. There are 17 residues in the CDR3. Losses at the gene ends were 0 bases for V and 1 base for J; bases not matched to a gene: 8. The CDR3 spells CASSLGQGLRRNTEAFF. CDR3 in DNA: TGTGCCAGCAGCTTGGGACAGGGGCTCCGAAGGAACACTGAAGCTTTCTTT.

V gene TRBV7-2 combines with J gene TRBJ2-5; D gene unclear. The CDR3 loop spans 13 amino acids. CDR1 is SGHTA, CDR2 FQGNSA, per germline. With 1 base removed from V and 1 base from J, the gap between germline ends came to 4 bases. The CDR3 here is CASSLVVQETQYF. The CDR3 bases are TGTGCCAGCAGCTTAGTAGTCCAAGAGACCCAGTACTTC.

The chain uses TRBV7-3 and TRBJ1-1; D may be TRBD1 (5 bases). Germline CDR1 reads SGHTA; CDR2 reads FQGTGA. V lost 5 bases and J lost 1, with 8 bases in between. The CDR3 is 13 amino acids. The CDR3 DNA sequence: TGTGCCAGCAGCCCCGGACAGAACACTGAAGCTTTCTTT. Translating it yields CASSPGQNTEAFF.

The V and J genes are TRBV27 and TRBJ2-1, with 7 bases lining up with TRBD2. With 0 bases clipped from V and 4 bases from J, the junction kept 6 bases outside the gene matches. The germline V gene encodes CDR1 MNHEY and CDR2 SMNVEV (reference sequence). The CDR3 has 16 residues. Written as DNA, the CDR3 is TGTGCCAGCAGTTTATCGGCGGGAGTGGTGTACAATGAGCAGTTCTTC. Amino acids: CASSLSAGVVYNEQFF.

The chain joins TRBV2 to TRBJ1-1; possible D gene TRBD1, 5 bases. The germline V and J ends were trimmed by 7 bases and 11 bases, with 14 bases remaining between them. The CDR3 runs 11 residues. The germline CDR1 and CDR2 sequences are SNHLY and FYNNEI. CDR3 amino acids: CASNRQFVAFF. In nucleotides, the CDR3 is TGTGCCAGCAACCGACAGTTTGTGGCTTTCTTT. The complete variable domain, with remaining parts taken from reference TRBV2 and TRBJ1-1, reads EPEVTQTPSHQVTQMGQEVILRCVPISNHLYFYWYRQILGQKVEFLVSFYNNEISEKSEIFDDQFSVERPDGSNFTLKIRSTKLEDSAMYFCASNRQFVAFFGQGTRLTVV.

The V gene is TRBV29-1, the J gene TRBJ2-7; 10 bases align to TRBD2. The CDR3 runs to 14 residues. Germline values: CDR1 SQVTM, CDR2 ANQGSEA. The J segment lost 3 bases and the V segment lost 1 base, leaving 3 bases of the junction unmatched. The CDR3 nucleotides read TGCAGCGTTGAAGTTTCTAGCGGGAGCTACGAGCAGTACTTC. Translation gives CSVEVSSGSYEQYF.

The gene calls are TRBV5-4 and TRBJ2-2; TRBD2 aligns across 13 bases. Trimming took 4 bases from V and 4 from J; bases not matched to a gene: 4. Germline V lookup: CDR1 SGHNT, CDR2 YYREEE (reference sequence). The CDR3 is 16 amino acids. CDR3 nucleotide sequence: TGTGCCAGCAGCCAGAGGACTAGCGGGAGCACCGGGGAGCTGTTTTTT. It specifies CASSQRTSGSTGELFF. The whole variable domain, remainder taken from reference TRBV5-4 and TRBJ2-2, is ETGVTQSPTHLIKTRGQQVTLRCSSQSGHNTVSWYQQALGQGPQFIFQYYREEENGRGNFPPRFSGLQFPNYSSELNVNALELDDSALYLCASSQRTSGSTGELFFGEGSRLTVL.

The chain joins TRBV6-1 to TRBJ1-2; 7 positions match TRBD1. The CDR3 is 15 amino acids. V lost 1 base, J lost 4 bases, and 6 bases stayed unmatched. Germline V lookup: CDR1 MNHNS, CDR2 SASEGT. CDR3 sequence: CASSEEGGGGYGYTF. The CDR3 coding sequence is TGTGCCAGCAGTGAAGAAGGAGGGGGCGGCTATGGCTACACCTTC.

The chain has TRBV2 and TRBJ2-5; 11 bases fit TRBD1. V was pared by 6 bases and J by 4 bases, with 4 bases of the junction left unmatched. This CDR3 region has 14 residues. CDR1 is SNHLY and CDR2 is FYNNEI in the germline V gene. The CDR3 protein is CASRPGTGGETQYF. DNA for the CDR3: TGTGCCAGCAGACCCGGGACAGGGGGAGAGACCCAGTACTTC.

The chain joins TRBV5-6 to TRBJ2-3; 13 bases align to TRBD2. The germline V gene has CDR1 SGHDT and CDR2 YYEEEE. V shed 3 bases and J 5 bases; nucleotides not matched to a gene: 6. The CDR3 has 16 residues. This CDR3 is CASSSGTSGKGDTQYF. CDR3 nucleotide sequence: TGTGCCAGCAGCTCCGGGACTAGCGGGAAGGGAGATACGCAGTATTTT.